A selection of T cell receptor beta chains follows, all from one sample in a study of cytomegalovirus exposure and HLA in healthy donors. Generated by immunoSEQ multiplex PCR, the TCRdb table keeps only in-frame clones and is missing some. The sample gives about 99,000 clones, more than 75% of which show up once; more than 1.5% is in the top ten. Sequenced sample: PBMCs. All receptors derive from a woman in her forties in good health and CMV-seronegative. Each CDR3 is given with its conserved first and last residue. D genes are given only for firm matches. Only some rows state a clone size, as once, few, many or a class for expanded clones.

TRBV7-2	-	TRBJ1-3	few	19	TGTGCCAGCAGCCGGACTACCGGGACCGAAGGGAGAACTGGAAACACCATATATTTT	CASSRTTGTEGRTGNTIYF
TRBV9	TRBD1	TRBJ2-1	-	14	TGTGCCAGCAGCGCCTGGACAGGGGATGATGAGCAGTTCTTC	CASSAWTGDDEQFF
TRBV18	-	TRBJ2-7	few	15	TGTGCCAGCTCGAGCGGACCCTCCCCGTCCTACGAGCAGTACTTC	CASSSGPSPSYEQYF
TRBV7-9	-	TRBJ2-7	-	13	TGTGCCAGCAGCCAACGGAGCTCCTACGAGCAGTACTTC	CASSQRSSYEQYF
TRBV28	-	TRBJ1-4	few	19	TGTGCCAGCAGTTTCCCTAGTACCAGGTTCGAATTCGCGGGAAATGTACTGTTTTTT	CASSFPSTRFEFAGNVLFF
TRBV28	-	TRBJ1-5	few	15	TGTGCCAGCAGATTCGGGACACATAGCAATCAGCCCCAGCATTTT	CASRFGTHSNQPQHF
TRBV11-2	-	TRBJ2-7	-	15	TGTGCCAGCAGCTTAGCCGCGGGAAGGGGGCAAGAGCAGTACTTC	CASSLAAGRGQEQYF
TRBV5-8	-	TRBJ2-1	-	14	TGTGCCAGCAGTCCAGCATACGGGAACAATGAGCAGTTCTTC	CASSPAYGNNEQFF
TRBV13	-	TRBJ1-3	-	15	TGTGCCAGCAGCTCGACAAATACCTCTGGAAACACCATATATTTT	CASSSTNTSGNTIYF
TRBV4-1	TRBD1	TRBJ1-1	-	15	TGCGCCAGCAGCCCCGGACAGGGCCTAGGCACTGAAGCTTTCTTT	CASSPGQGLGTEAFF
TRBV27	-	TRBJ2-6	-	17	TGTGCCAGCAGTTACCAAGAGTTGAGCTCTGGGGCCAACGTCCTGACTTTC	CASSYQELSSGANVLTF
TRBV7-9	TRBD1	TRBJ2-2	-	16	TGTTCCAGCAGCTTAGGGACAGGCTACTGGACCGGGGAGCTGTTTTTT	CSSSLGTGYWTGELFF
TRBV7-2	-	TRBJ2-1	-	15	TGTGCCAGCAGCTTGAGGGTAGGAACCTACAATGAGCAGTTCTTC	CASSLRVGTYNEQFF
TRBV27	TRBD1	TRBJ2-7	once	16	TGTGCCAGCAGCCCTACAGGGGGACGAAGGTCCTACGAGCAGTACTTC	CASSPTGGRRSYEQYF
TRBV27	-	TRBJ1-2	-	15	TGTGCCAGCAGTTTAAGATTGCAGGGGAACTATGGCTACACCTTC	CASSLRLQGNYGYTF
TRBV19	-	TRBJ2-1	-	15	TGTGCCAGTAGTATGGCGGGGAGCTCCTACAATGAGCAGTTCTTC	CASSMAGSSYNEQFF
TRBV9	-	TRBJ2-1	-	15	TGTGCCAGCAGCGGAGGGAGGGGGGGGTACAATGAGCAGTTCTTC	CASSGGRGGYNEQFF
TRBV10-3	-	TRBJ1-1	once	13	TGTGCCATCAGTGAGTCGGGGGGGACTGAAGCTTTCTTT	CAISESGGTEAFF
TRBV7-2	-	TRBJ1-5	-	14	TGTGCCAGCAGCTTAGGACAGCAAGGTCAGCCCCAGCATTTT	CASSLGQQGQPQHF
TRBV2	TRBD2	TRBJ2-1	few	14	TGTGCCAGCGCCTGGACTAGCGGCACACATGAGCAGTTCTTC	CASAWTSGTHEQFF
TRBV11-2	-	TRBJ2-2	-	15	TGTGCCAGCAGCTTAAGTGACTCGAACACCGGGGAGCTGTTTTTT	CASSLSDSNTGELFF
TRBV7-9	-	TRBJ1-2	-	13	TGTGCCAGCAGCTTTCAAGGGGGGGATGGCTACACCTTC	CASSFQGGDGYTF
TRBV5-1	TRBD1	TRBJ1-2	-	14	TGCGCCAGCAGCCCGGGACAGGGGTACTATGGCTACACCTTC	CASSPGQGYYGYTF
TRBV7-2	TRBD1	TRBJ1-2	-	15	TGTGCCAGCAGCGATAGGACAGGCTCGAAGGGAGGCTACACCTTC	CASSDRTGSKGGYTF
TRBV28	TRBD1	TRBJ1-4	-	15	TGTGCCAGCAGTTTACGGGACAGGGTCCGACGAAAACTGTTTTTT	CASSLRDRVRRKLFF
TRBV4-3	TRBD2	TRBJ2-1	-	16	TGCGCCAGCAGCCGATCTAGCGGGAGGCTTTTGAATGAGCAGTTCTTC	CASSRSSGRLLNEQFF
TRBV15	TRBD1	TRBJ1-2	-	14	TGTGCCACCAGCACTCTTTCAGGGGGCTATGGCTACACCTTC	CATSTLSGGYGYTF
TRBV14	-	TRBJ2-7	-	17	TGTGCCAGCAGCCCTAGAAGATCCGGGAGACTATCCTACGAGCAGTACTTC	CASSPRRSGRLSYEQYF